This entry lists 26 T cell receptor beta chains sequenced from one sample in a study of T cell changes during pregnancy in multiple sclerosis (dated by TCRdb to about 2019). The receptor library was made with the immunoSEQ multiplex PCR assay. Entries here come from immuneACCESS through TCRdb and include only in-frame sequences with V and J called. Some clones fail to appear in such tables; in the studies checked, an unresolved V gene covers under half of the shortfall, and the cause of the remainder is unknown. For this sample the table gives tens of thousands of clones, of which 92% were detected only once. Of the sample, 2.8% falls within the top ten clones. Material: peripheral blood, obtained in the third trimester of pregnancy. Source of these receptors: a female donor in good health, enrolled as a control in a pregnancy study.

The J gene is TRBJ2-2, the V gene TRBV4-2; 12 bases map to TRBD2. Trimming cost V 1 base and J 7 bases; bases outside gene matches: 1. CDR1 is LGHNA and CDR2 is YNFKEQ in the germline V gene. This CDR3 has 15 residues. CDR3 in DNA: TGTGCCAGCAGCCAAGGGACTAGCGGGATCGGGGAGCTGTTTTTT. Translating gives CASSQGTSGIGELFF.

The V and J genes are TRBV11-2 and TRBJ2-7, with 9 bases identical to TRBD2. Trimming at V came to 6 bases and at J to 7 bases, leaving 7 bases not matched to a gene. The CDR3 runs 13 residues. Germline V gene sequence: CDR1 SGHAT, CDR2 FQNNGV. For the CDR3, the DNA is TGTGCCAGCAGGATGAGCGGGAGGTTGGAGCAGTACTTC. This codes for CASRMSGRLEQYF.

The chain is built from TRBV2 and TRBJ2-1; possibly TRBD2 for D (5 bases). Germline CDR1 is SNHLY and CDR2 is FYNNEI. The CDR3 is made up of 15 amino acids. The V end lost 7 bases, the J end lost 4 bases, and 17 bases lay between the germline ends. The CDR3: CASILRTGKYNEQFF. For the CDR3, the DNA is TGTGCCAGCATCTTGAGGACGGGGAAATACAATGAGCAGTTCTTC.

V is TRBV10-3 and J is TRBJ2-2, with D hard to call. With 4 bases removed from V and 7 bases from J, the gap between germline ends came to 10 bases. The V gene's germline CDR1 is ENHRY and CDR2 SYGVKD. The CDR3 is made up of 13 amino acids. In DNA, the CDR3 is TGTGCCATCAGTGGGCGAGGCGGCGGGGAGCTGTTTTTT. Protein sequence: CAISGRGGGELFF.

CDR3: CASSLLPYNEQFF. CDR3 DNA: TGCGCCAGCAGCCTCCTACCTTACAATGAGCAGTTCTTC. J is TRBJ2-1 and V is TRBV4-1; D is uncertain. Trimming left V 4 bases short and J 4 bases short, with 8 bases between. Germline lookup yields CDR1 MGHRA and CDR2 YSYEKL. The length of the CDR3 is 13 residues.

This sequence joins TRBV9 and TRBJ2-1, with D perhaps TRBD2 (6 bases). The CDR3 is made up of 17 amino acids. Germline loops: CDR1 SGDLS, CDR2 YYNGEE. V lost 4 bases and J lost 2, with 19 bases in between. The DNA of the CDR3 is TGTGCCAGCAGCCCTAACCTGGGAGGCCTAACCTACAATGAGCAGTTCTTC. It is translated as CASSPNLGGLTYNEQFF. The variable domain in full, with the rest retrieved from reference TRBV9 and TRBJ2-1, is DSGVTQTPKHLITATGQRVTLRCSPRSGDLSVYWYQQSLDQGLQFLIQYYNGEERAKGNILERFSAQQFPDLHSELNLSSLELGDSALYFCASSPNLGGLTYNEQFFGPGTRLTVL.

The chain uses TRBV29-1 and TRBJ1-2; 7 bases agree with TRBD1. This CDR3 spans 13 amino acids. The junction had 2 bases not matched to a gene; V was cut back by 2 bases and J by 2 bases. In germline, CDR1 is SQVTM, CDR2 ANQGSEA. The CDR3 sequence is CSVETGENYGYTF. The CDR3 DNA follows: TGCAGCGTTGAAACAGGGGAAAACTATGGCTACACCTTC. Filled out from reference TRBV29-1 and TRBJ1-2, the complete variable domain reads SAVISQKPSRDICQRGTSLTIQCQVDSQVTMMFWYRQQPGQSLTLIATANQGSEATYESGFVIDKFPISRPNLTFSTLTVSNMSPEDSSIYLCSVETGENYGYTFGSGTRLTVV.

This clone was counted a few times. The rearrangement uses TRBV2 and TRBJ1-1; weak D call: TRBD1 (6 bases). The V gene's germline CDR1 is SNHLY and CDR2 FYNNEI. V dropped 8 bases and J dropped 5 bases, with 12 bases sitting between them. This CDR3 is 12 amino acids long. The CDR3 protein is CASRRGGTEAFF. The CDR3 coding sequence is TGTGCCAGCCGGAGGGGGGGGACTGAAGCTTTCTTT.

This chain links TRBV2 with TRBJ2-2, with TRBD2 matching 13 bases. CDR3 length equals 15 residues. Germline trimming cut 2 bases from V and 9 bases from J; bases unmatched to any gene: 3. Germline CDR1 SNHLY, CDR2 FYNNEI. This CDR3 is CASSERTSGSRELFF. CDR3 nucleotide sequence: TGTGCCAGCAGTGAACGGACTAGCGGGAGCCGGGAGCTGTTTTTT.

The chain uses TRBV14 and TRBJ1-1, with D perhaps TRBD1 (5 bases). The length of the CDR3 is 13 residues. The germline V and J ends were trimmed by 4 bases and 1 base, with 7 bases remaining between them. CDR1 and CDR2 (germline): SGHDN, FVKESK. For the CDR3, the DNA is TGTGCCAGCAGCCTGCAGGGGAACACTGAAGCTTTCTTT. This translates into CASSLQGNTEAFF.

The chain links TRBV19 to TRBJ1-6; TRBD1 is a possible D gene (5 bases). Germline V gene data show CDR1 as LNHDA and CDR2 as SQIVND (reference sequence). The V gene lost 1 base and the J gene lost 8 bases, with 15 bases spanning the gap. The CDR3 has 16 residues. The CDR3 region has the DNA TGTGCCAGTAGTATAGTACCCTCGACAGTAGATTCACCCCTCCACTTT. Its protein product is CASSIVPSTVDSPLHF.

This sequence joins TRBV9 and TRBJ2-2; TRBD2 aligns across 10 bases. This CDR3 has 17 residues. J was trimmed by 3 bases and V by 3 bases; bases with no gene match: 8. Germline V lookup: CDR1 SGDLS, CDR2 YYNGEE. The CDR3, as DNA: TGTGCCAGCAGCGACCCCTTAGCGGGAGGTTACACCGGGGAGCTGTTTTTT. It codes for CASSDPLAGGYTGELFF.

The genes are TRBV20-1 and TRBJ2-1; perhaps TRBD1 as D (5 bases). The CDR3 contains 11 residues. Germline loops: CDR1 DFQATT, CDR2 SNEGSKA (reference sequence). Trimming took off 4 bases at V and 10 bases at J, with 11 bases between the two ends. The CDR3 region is CSAMWKGEQFF. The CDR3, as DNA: TGCAGTGCTATGTGGAAGGGGGAGCAGTTCTTC.

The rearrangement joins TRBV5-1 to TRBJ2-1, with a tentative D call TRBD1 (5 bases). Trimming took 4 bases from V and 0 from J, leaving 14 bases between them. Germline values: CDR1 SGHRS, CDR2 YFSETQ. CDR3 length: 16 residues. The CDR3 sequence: CASSLRQHSSYNEQFF. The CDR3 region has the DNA TGCGCCAGCAGCCTAAGACAGCACAGCTCCTACAATGAGCAGTTCTTC.

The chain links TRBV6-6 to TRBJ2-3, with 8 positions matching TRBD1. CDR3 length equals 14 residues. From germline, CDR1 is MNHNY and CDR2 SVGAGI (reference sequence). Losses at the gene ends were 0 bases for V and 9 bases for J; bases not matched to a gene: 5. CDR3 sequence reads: CASSYSATGGTQYF. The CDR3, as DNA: TGTGCCAGCAGTTACTCGGCCACAGGGGGAACGCAGTATTTT.

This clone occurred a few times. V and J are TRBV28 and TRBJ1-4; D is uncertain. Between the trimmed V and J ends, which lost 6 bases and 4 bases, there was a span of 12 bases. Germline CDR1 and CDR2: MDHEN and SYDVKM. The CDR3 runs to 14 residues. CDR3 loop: CASSSGSVNEKLFF. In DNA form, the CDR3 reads TGTGCCAGCAGCTCCGGGAGCGTTAATGAAAAACTGTTTTTT.

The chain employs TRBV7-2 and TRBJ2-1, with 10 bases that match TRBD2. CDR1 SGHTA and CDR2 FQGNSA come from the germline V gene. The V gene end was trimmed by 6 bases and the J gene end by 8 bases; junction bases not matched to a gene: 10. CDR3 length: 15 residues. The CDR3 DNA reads TGTGCCAGCAGTTACGGACTAGCGGTTCGGGATGAGCAGTTCTTC. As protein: CASSYGLAVRDEQFF.

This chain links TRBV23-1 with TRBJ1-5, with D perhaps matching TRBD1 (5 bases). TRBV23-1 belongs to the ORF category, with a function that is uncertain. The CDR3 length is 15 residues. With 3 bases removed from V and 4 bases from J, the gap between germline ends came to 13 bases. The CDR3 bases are TGCGCCAGCAGTCACGGGGGGACGTTGAATCAGCCCCAGCATTTT. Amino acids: CASSHGGTLNQPQHF.

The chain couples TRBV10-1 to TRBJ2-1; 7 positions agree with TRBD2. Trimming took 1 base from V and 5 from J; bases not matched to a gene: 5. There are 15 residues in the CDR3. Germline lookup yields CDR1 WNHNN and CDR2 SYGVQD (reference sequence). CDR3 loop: CASSEWGTTHNEQFF. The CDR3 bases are TGCGCCAGCAGTGAGTGGGGGACTACTCACAATGAGCAGTTCTTC.

The CDR3, as DNA: TGTGCCAGCAGTACAGGGGGCGATGGCTACACCTTC. This encodes CASSTGGDGYTF. This chain joins TRBV2 and TRBJ1-2; 9 positions match TRBD1. Germline CDR1 is SNHLY and CDR2 is FYNNEI. The V and J ends lost 5 bases and 6 bases, in that order; junction bases with no gene match: 1. There are 12 residues in the CDR3.

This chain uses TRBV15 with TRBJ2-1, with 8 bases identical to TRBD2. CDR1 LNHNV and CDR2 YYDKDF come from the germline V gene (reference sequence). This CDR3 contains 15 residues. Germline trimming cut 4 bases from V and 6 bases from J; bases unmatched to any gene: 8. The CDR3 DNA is TGTGCCACCAGCACATTTAGCGGGACCTCCAATGAGCAGTTCTTC. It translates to CATSTFSGTSNEQFF.

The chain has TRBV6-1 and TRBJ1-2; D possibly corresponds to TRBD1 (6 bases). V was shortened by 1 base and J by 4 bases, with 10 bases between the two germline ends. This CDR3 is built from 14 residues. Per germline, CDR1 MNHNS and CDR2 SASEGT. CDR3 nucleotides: TGTGCCAGCAGTGAAGGCGGGGGCGCCTATGGCTACACCTTC. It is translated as CASSEGGGAYGYTF.

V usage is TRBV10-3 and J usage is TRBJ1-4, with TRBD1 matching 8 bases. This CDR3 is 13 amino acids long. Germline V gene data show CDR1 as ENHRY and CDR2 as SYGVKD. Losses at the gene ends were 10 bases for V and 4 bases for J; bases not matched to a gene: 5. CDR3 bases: TGTGCCACCCAGACAGGGGATAATGAAAAACTGTTTTTT. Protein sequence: CATQTGDNEKLFF.

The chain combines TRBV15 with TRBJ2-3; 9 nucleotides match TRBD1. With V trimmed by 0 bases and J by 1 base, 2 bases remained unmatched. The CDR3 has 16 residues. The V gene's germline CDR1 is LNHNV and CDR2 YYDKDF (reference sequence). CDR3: CATSRDRTGGTDTQYF. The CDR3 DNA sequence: TGTGCCACCAGCAGAGACAGGACAGGGGGCACAGATACGCAGTATTTT.

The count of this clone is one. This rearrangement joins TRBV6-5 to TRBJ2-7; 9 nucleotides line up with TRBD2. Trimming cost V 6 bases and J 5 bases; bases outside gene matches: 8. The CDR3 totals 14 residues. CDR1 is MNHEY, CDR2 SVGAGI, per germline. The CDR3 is CASSLAGRLNEQYF. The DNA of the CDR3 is TGTGCCAGCAGCCTAGCGGGAAGACTGAACGAGCAGTACTTC.

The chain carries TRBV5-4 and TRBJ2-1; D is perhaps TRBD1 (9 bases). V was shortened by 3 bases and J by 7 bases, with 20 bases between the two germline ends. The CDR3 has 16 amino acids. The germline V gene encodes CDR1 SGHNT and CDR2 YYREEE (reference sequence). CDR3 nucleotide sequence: TGTGCCAGCAGCTCCGGGGGGGCGGGACAGGGTAATGAGCAGTTCTTC. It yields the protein CASSSGGAGQGNEQFF.